The 12 T cell receptor beta chains given below trace back to one sample, sequenced in a study of T-cell reconstitution after alpha-beta-depleted transplantation in children. Researchers prepared the TCRbeta library using unique molecular identifiers, the study reports. TCRdb redid the calling of the PCR reads with MiXCR, one entry per CDR3 protein. The sample has hundreds of thousands of distinct CDR3 sequences, approximately 14% seen once. The input for sequencing was PBMCs, taken before TCRalphabeta/CD19-depleted stem cell transplant. The receptors shown here come from a girl aged 2-10 years with congenital amegakaryocytic thrombocytopenia, due to receive a stem cell transplant.

This clonotype was counted at least ten times. The chain carries TRBV7-8 and TRBJ2-7; 12 bases line up with TRBD1. CDR3 size: 16 residues. CDR1 and CDR2 (germline): SGHVS, FQNEAQ. Trimming took 0 bases from V and 6 from J; bases not matched to a gene: 6. The DNA of the CDR3 is TGTGCCAGCAGCTTAGCCGGGACAGGGGGCTTCATCGAGCAGTACTTC. Amino acids: CASSLAGTGGFIEQYF.

This clonotype was found many times. The chain joins TRBV12-3 or TRBV12-4 to TRBJ2-1; 10 positions match TRBD2. The CDR3 contains 17 residues. Trimming at V came to 3 bases and at J to 6 bases, leaving 11 bases not matched to a gene. The chain's CDR3 is CASSFGLAGVLSNEQFF. CDR3 nucleotide sequence: TGTGCCAGCAGTTTTGGGCTAGCGGGAGTTCTGTCCAATGAGCAGTTCTTC.

The table lists this clonotype with many counts. V and J are TRBV5-1 and TRBJ1-3; TRBD1 is a possible D gene (6 bases). Germline lookup yields CDR1 SGHRS and CDR2 YFSETQ. The CDR3 totals 16 residues. V shed 1 base and J shed 4 bases, with 15 bases lying between them. The CDR3 region is CASSLSGAREGNTIYF. The CDR3 nucleotides read TGCGCCAGCAGCTTGTCAGGGGCGCGGGAAGGAAACACCATATATTTT.

The gene calls are TRBV7-2 and TRBJ2-5; D is unresolved. CDR1 and CDR2 (germline): SGHTA, FQGNSA. The CDR3 is 11 amino acids. V shed 8 bases and J shed 5 bases, with 9 bases lying between them. The CDR3 DNA reads TGTGCCAGCGCAGGCCATGAGACCCAGTACTTC. Amino acids: CASAGHETQYF.

This clonotype was seen a few times. The junction and the germline gene differ at one end; a read error may be behind it. This chain connects TRBV29-1 to TRBJ2-1; 9 nucleotides align to TRBD2. Germline values: CDR1 SQVTM, CDR2 ANQGSEA. CDR3 length equals 14 residues. CDR3 sequence (DNA): TGTATGGTTGCGGCGGGAGGGATATACAATGAGCAGTTCTTC. This translates into CMVAAGGIYNEQFF.

This clonotype has more than one count but fewer than ten. This chain connects TRBV7-8 to TRBJ2-1; the D gene is possibly TRBD2 (6 bases). The CDR3 has 16 residues. Trimming stripped 2 bases from V and 8 bases from J, with 19 bases between. From germline, CDR1 is SGHVS and CDR2 FQNEAQ. This chain's CDR3 is CASSLSPPSDLDEQFF. In nucleotides, the CDR3 is TGTGCCAGCAGCTTAAGCCCCCCTAGCGACCTTGATGAGCAGTTCTTC. The full variable domain, with the rest looked up from reference TRBV7-8 and TRBJ2-1, is GAGVSQSPRYKVAKRGQDVALRCDPISGHVSLFWYQQALGQGPEFLTYFQNEAQLDKSGLPSDRFFAERPEGSVSTLKIQRTQQEDSAVYLCASSLSPPSDLDEQFFGPGTRLTVL.

This clonotype was recorded at least ten times. V usage is TRBV20-1 and J usage is TRBJ2-3; TRBD2 matches 10 bases. CDR1 is DFQATT, CDR2 SNEGSKA, per germline (reference sequence). The CDR3 runs 18 residues. Unmatched junction bases numbered 10, after V lost 1 base and J lost 0 bases. CDR3: CSARGGLAGDTSTDTQYF. The CDR3 DNA follows: TGCAGTGCTAGAGGGGGTCTAGCGGGGGACACTAGCACAGATACGCAGTATTTT.

This clonotype occurred many times. This chain joins TRBV5-1 and TRBJ2-1; 7 bases agree with TRBD2. From germline, CDR1 is SGHRS and CDR2 YFSETQ. There are 14 residues in the CDR3. The junction had 8 bases not matched to a gene; V was cut back by 7 bases and J by 4 bases. CDR3: CASRGLADYNEQFF. The CDR3 DNA reads TGCGCCAGCCGAGGGCTAGCGGATTACAATGAGCAGTTCTTC.

This clonotype has ten or more counts. The gene calls are TRBV29-1 and TRBJ2-3; 7 bases line up with TRBD1. Trimming at V came to 7 bases and at J to 2 bases, leaving 9 bases not matched to a gene. Germline V gene data show CDR1 as SQVTM and CDR2 as ANQGSEA. This CDR3 has 14 amino acids. CDR3 sequence (DNA): TGCAGCGGTGGGACAGTTGGCATCACAGATACGCAGTATTTT. This codes for CSGGTVGITDTQYF.

This clonotype occurred a few times. The chain combines TRBV20-1 with TRBJ1-5; no definite D call. This CDR3 spans 12 amino acids. V gave up 6 bases and J gave up 2 bases, with 8 bases separating them. Per the germline V gene, CDR1 is DFQATT and CDR2 is SNEGSKA (reference sequence). CDR3 sequence: CSALDGNQPQHF. The CDR3 region has the DNA TGCAGTGCATTGGACGGCAATCAGCCCCAGCATTTT.

This clonotype has at least ten counts. The rearrangement joins TRBV15 to TRBJ2-1, with D unresolved. The V gene's germline CDR1 is LNHNV and CDR2 YYDKDF (reference sequence). CDR3 length equals 15 residues. V was cut by 0 bases and J by 6 bases, with 12 bases left in between. The CDR3 reads CATSRDIPSVNEQFF. The CDR3 DNA follows: TGTGCCACCAGCAGAGACATCCCTAGTGTCAATGAGCAGTTCTTC.

This clonotype showed up just a few times. The chain joins TRBV10-3 to TRBJ2-1; D may be TRBD2 (6 bases). V was trimmed by 3 bases and J by 9 bases, leaving 18 bases between them. The V gene's germline CDR1 is ENHRY and CDR2 SYGVKD. This CDR3 is 15 amino acids long. Here the CDR3 reads CAISDVLAPGPEQFF. CDR3 sequence (DNA): TGTGCCATCAGTGACGTACTAGCCCCCGGGCCTGAGCAGTTCTTC.